The rows below give T cell receptor beta chains drawn from one sample of a study of blood T cells in healthy people across ages. TCRdb ran MiXCR on the 5' RACE reads and lists one entry per CDR3 protein. This sample has 500,000 to 700,000 distinct CDR3 sequences, with approximately 30% found just once. The sample was blood. These receptors came from a woman over 75 in good health. The CDR3 runs from the conserved cysteine through the conserved F or W.

14	TRBV7-9	TRBJ1-2	CASSLVRQTYGYTF
15	TRBV5-1	TRBJ2-7	CASSWGTVYSYEQYF
14	TRBV2	TRBJ2-3	CASKRDGTLDTQYF
13	TRBV7-6	TRBJ2-5	CASSHSRKETQYF
15	TRBV20-1	TRBJ2-3	CSAQSRGTSTDTQYF
14	TRBV28	TRBJ1-3	CASSLSALRNTIYF
14	TRBV6-6	TRBJ2-7	CASSHNSRPYEQYF
18	TRBV20-1	TRBJ2-3	CSARGGLAGGTSTDTQYF
16	TRBV5-6	TRBJ2-5	CASSTTSGARGETQYF
15	TRBV4-2	TRBJ2-2	CASSQLDRATGVLFF
15	TRBV5-1	TRBJ1-4	CASSVTGDTNEKLFF
13	TRBV6-1	TRBJ2-5	CASRTLVQETQYF
16	TRBV10-3	TRBJ1-2	CAISGLGVMGTDGYTF
14	TRBV20-1	-	CSANRQGGLYEQYF
12	TRBV15	TRBJ2-5	CATSVGRETQYF
14	TRBV4-1	TRBJ2-4	CASSQGTASNIQYF
15	TRBV6-5	TRBJ1-2	CASSSAGQGDYGYTF
17	TRBV6-5	TRBJ2-3	CASSYSVGGSSTDTQYF
18	TRBV7-9	TRBJ1-4	CASSLKVGAQTTNEKLFF
12	TRBV6-1	TRBJ2-7	CASYTGGYEQYF
15	TRBV6-6	TRBJ2-3	CASRASGGATDTQYF
17	TRBV12-3/TRBV12-4	TRBJ2-3	CASSALGLQELTDTQYF
13	TRBV5-1	TRBJ2-5	CASSLDHYETQYF
14	TRBV20-1	TRBJ2-5	CSASFIRGQETQYF
18	TRBV29-1	TRBJ2-1	CSVVPSSGGAGYLGEQFF
16	TRBV5-1	TRBJ1-2	CASSLNGAETGYGYTF
14	TRBV7-2	TRBJ2-1	CASSNSGGYNEQFF
17	TRBV3-1	TRBJ1-4	CASSQGTGRRANEKLFF
15	TRBV5-1	-	CAGSLVSSGVNEQYF
18	TRBV4-3	TRBJ2-3	CASSQDNLAGSSTDTQYF
15	TRBV6-2/TRBV6-3	TRBJ2-3	CASSYWRGRTDTQYF
18	TRBV6-5	TRBJ2-6	CASSYSRTGGSGANVLTF